This TCR beta chain was sequenced for a study of cytomegalovirus exposure and HLA in healthy donors. Study outcomes and limitations: In a later analysis, HLA-associated TCR beta chains were more clonally expanded than equally common others. Approximately 160 TCR beta chains were listed as cytomegalovirus-associated. No immune exposure information besides CMV serostatus was available.

PCR employed 60 Vbeta and 13 Jbeta primers. This table comes from immunoSEQ multiplex PCR, and its TCRdb copy is limited to in-frame clones, with some not included. In the table there are 150,000 to 200,000 clones, 80% to 85% of which are singletons. Donors sampled were nominally healthy, though unrecorded immune exposures were likely. With 1 base removed from V and 1 base from J, the gap between germline ends came to 7 bases. Germline values: CDR1 KGHSH, CDR2 LQKENI. The CDR3 consists of 14 residues. In regard to this clone: The antigen is not known.

This clonotype was sampled from a man aged 18 to 29 in good health and CMV-seronegative. Material for sequencing was PBMCs. The chain couples TRBV18 to TRBJ1-1; D is uncertain. The CDR3 spells CASSPRAANTEAFF. The DNA of the CDR3 is TGTGCCAGCTCACCACGGGCTGCGAACACTGAAGCTTTCTTT.